This entry lists 9 T cell receptor beta chains sequenced from one sample in a study of T cell responses to AZD1222 COVID-19 vaccine. TCRdb keeps only in-frame clones here, not all; method: immunoSEQ multiplex PCR. Altogether about 130,000 clones are present, around 90% being singletons, with the ten largest covering roughly 7.4%. Sequences were derived from peripheral blood, sampled on day 0 of AZD1222 vaccination. The receptors shown here come from an adult in good health.

V gene TRBV24-1 combines with J gene TRBJ2-1, with TRBD2 matching 8 bases. Trimming removed 4 bases from V and 7 bases from J; junction bases left unmatched: 11. Germline V gene data show CDR1 as KGHDR and CDR2 as SFDVKD. This CDR3 comprises 16 residues. CDR3 loop: CATSDWRGASGNEQFF. The CDR3 DNA is TGTGCCACCAGTGACTGGCGGGGGGCCTCAGGGAATGAGCAGTTCTTC.

This clone occurred a few times. The chain uses TRBV11-2 and TRBJ2-7; D might be TRBD2 (5 bases). Trimming removed 2 bases from V and 2 bases from J, with 13 bases in between. CDR1 SGHAT and CDR2 FQNNGV come from the germline V gene. The CDR3 totals 15 residues. The DNA for the CDR3 is TGTGCCAGCAGCTTATTCTCGCGGCGGGCCTACGAGCAGTACTTC. Residues: CASSLFSRRAYEQYF. The whole variable domain, remainder taken from reference TRBV11-2 and TRBJ2-7, is EAGVAQSPRYKIIEKRQSVAFWCNPISGHATLYWYQQILGQGPKLLIQFQNNGVVDDSQLPKDRFSAERLKGVDSTLKIQPAKLEDSAVYLCASSLFSRRAYEQYFGPGTRLTVT.

The chain recombines TRBV5-4 with TRBJ1-2; TRBD1 might be the D (5 bases). The length of the CDR3 is 16 residues. Germline lookup yields CDR1 SGHNT and CDR2 YYREEE (reference sequence). The V and J ends lost 0 bases and 7 bases respectively, with 19 bases between them. The CDR3 region is CASSLGGAGGVGGYTF. DNA for the CDR3: TGTGCCAGCAGCTTGGGTGGGGCTGGTGGTGTAGGTGGCTACACCTTC.

The rearrangement links TRBV4-3 to TRBJ2-5, with 8 bases aligning to TRBD2. Germline V gene sequence: CDR1 LGHNA, CDR2 YSLEER. The CDR3 contains 16 residues. V was clipped by 0 bases and J by 2 bases; unmatched bases: 5. CDR3 amino acids: CASSQDLLAGQETQYF. The CDR3 bases are TGCGCCAGCAGCCAAGATCTTTTAGCGGGGCAAGAGACCCAGTACTTC.

The V call is TRBV30, the J call TRBJ1-1; D is unresolved. Germline V lookup: CDR1 GTSNPN, CDR2 SVGIG (reference sequence). There are 13 residues in the CDR3. V dropped 0 bases and J dropped 3 bases, with 8 bases sitting between them. CDR3 DNA: TGTGCCTGGAGTGTAAACGAAGACACTGAAGCTTTCTTT. It yields the protein CAWSVNEDTEAFF.

The V and J genes are TRBV11-2 and TRBJ1-6; D is undetermined. The CDR3 has 15 amino acids. Looked up from germline, CDR1 is SGHAT and CDR2 is FQNNGV. Trimming shortened V by 0 bases and J by 10 bases, and 13 bases separated the two germline ends. The CDR3 reads CASSLDSPQRSPLHF. The DNA for the CDR3 is TGTGCCAGCAGCTTAGATAGCCCTCAACGGTCACCCCTCCACTTT.

This clone was seen a handful of times. The rearrangement uses TRBV7-8 and TRBJ2-5, with D perhaps TRBD2 (6 bases). CDR3 length equals 14 residues. From germline, CDR1 is SGHVS and CDR2 FQNEAQ. Trimming removed 2 bases at V and 3 bases at J, with 10 bases between. CDR3 amino acids: CASSLRWEEETQYF. Written as DNA, the CDR3 is TGTGCCAGCAGCTTAAGATGGGAGGAAGAGACCCAGTACTTC.

V usage is TRBV12-3 or TRBV12-4 and J usage is TRBJ1-6; D is undetermined. CDR3 length: 13 amino acids. Trimming shortened V by 5 bases and J by 7 bases, and 9 bases separated the two germline ends. CDR3: CASSKRKNSPLHF. The CDR3 DNA reads TGTGCCAGCAGTAAGCGTAAGAATTCACCCCTCCACTTT.

The chain carries TRBV4-3 and TRBJ1-1; D unresolved. The CDR3 loop spans 12 amino acids. Trimming removed 0 bases from V and 7 bases from J, with 6 bases in between. Germline V gene data show CDR1 as LGHNA and CDR2 as YSLEER. Here the CDR3 reads CASSQDPGEAFF. DNA for the CDR3: TGCGCCAGCAGCCAAGATCCGGGTGAAGCTTTCTTT.